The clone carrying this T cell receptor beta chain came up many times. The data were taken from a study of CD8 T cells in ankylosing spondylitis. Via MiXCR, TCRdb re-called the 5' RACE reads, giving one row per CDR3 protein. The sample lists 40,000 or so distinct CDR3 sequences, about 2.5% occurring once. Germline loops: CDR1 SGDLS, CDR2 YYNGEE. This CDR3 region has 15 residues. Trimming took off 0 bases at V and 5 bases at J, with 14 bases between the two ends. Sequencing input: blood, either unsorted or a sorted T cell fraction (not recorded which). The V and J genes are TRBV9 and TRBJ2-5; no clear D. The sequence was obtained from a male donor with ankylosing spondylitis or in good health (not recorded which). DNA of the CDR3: TGTGCCAGCAGCGTAGCCCCGGCGGTCGGGGAGACCCAGTACTTC. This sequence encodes CASSVAPAVGETQYF.